These 24 T cell receptor beta chains share one sample of origin, sequenced in a study of post-analysis software for immune sequencing data. Findings and caveats of the study: In patients, roughly five TRBV segments were more frequent than in controls, with TRBV5-6, TRBV5-1 and TRBV20-1 among them.

Unique molecular identifiers were built into the TCR beta cDNA libraries. TCRdb analysed the PCR reads with MiXCR anew, one entry per CDR3 protein. Of about 540,000 distinct CDR3 sequences listed, around a third are singletons. Antigen specificity for these receptors is unknown. The specimen sequenced was blood. These receptors were collected from a girl aged 2 to 17 with multiple sclerosis.

As to this clonotype: One end of the junction does not line up with germline, which may come from a read error. The V and J genes are TRBV12-3 or TRBV12-4 and TRBJ2-1, with 9 nucleotides matching TRBD1. This CDR3 is built from 14 residues. CDR3 sequence reads: CAGSPGQGVWEQFF. The CDR3 DNA is TGTGCCGGCAGTCCGGGACAGGGTGTATGGGAGCAGTTCTTC.

This clonotype appeared a few times. The chain joins TRBV4-2 to TRBJ1-2, with TRBD1 identical over 7 bases. After removal of 0 bases from V and 4 bases from J, the junction contained 5 bases not matched to a gene. Germline loops: CDR1 LGHNA, CDR2 YNFKEQ. There are 15 residues in the CDR3. This CDR3 reads CASSQDKGAGYGYTF. The CDR3 coding sequence is TGTGCCAGCAGCCAAGATAAGGGGGCGGGCTATGGCTACACCTTC.

The J gene is TRBJ2-5, the V gene TRBV29-1; 7 bases align to TRBD2. This CDR3 contains 12 residues. Unmatched junction bases numbered 0, after V lost 1 base and J lost 4 bases. Per germline, CDR1 SQVTM and CDR2 ANQGSEA. The CDR3 loop is CSVEGGGETQYF. CDR3 DNA sequence: TGCAGCGTTGAAGGGGGGGGAGAGACCCAGTACTTC.

V gene TRBV5-1 combines with J gene TRBJ2-7; TRBD1 agrees at 9 bases. Looked up from germline, CDR1 is SGHRS and CDR2 is YFSETQ. CDR3 length: 17 residues. The V gene end was trimmed by 7 bases and the J gene end by 1 base; junction bases not matched to a gene: 15. The CDR3 loop reads CASHRLDGDRDSYEQYF. DNA for the CDR3: TGCGCCAGCCACCGGCTGGACGGGGACAGGGATTCCTACGAGCAGTACTTC.

This clonotype was counted between two and nine times. This CDR3 reads CASRIQGGGETQYF. CDR3 nucleotides: TGTGCCAGCAGAATACAGGGTGGGGGAGAGACCCAGTACTTC. The gene calls are TRBV5-6 and TRBJ2-5, with D possibly being TRBD1 (6 bases). The CDR3 totals 14 residues. Germline loops: CDR1 SGHDT, CDR2 YYEEEE. Trimming stripped 5 bases from V and 4 bases from J, with 15 bases between.

The chain links TRBV4-1 to TRBJ2-5; a possible D gene is TRBD1 (8 bases). CDR1 and CDR2 from the germline V gene are MGHRA and YSYEKL. The CDR3 consists of 14 residues. The V end was cut by 1 base, the J end by 5 bases, with 11 bases between. Written as DNA, the CDR3 is TGCGCCAGCAGCCAAGTACAGGGGGGGGAGACCCAGTACTTC. Translated: CASSQVQGGETQYF.

This chain joins TRBV12-3 or TRBV12-4 and TRBJ1-4; TRBD1 matches at 7 bases. The CDR3 sequence is 15 residues long. Trimming removed 6 bases from V and 7 bases from J; junction bases left unmatched: 11. In nucleotides, the CDR3 is TGTGCCAGCAGGTCCACAGGGGCTATGAGTGAAAAACTGTTTTTT. Translation: CASRSTGAMSEKLFF.

This clonotype was recorded a few times. This rearrangement joins TRBV7-2 to TRBJ2-5; a weak D match, TRBD1 (6 bases). Trimming pared 7 bases from V and 1 base from J, leaving 16 bases between. Germline V gene sequence: CDR1 SGHTA, CDR2 FQGNSA. The CDR3 totals 15 residues. Here the CDR3 reads CASKSGGPTQETQYF. The CDR3 DNA reads TGTGCCAGCAAAAGTGGGGGCCCGACCCAAGAGACCCAGTACTTC.

This clonotype was detected only a few times. The chain couples TRBV5-1 to TRBJ1-5, with D hard to call. CDR1 is SGHRS, CDR2 YFSETQ, per germline. The CDR3 is made up of 13 amino acids. The germline V and J ends were trimmed by 5 bases and 0 bases, with 6 bases remaining between them. In DNA, the CDR3 is TGCGCCAGCAGAGAGAATAGCAATCAGCCCCAGCATTTT. Translated: CASRENSNQPQHF. The variable domain in full, with the rest retrieved from reference TRBV5-1 and TRBJ1-5, is KAGVTQTPRYLIKTRGQQVTLSCSPISGHRSVSWYQQTPGQGLQFLFEYFSETQRNKGNFPGRFSGRQFSNSRSEMNVSTLELGDSALYLCASRENSNQPQHFGDGTRLSIL.

In this sample, this clonotype turned up a few times. The chain has TRBV7-3 and TRBJ2-7, with D maybe TRBD1 (5 bases). Germline lookup yields CDR1 SGHTA and CDR2 FQGTGA. Trimming cost V 5 bases and J 5 bases, with 13 bases left between them. The CDR3 is 13 amino acids. The CDR3 protein is CASSPGAGNEQYF. The CDR3 nucleotides read TGTGCCAGCAGCCCTGGGGCAGGGAACGAGCAGTACTTC.

The V and J genes are TRBV20-1 and TRBJ2-4, with 7 bases that match TRBD1. The better agreement between TRBJ2-5 and the DNA end casts doubt on the J call. CDR3 size: 15 residues. CDR1 and CDR2 (germline): DFQATT, SNEGSKA (reference sequence). The DNA for the CDR3 is TGCAGTGGGGCAGAGGGGGCGGGTAGTTTGGAGACCCAGTACTTC. The encoded protein is CSGAEGAGSLETQYF.

The rearrangement uses TRBV4-1 and TRBJ2-7; no reliable D call. The CDR3 is 13 amino acids. V was cut by 1 base and J by 5 bases, with 9 bases left in between. The germline CDR1 and CDR2 sequences are MGHRA and YSYEKL. Written as DNA, the CDR3 is TGCGCCAGCAGCCAAGTAGGATCCCACGAGCAGTACTTC. It is translated as CASSQVGSHEQYF.

The V and J genes are TRBV6-1 and TRBJ2-3, with D maybe TRBD2 (5 bases). Germline CDR1 reads MNHNS; CDR2 reads SASEGT. V dropped 7 bases and J dropped 3 bases, with 20 bases sitting between them. The CDR3 runs to 16 residues. CDR3 nucleotides: TGTGCCAGCACCCAATTGGGTTTCGGGGAAACAGATACGCAGTATTTT. As protein: CASTQLGFGETDTQYF.

This rearrangement joins TRBV29-1 to TRBJ2-7; 7 bases are a match to TRBD1. J was trimmed by 1 base and V by 6 bases; bases with no gene match: 15. The CDR3 covers 16 residues. Germline-derived CDR1 and CDR2 are SQVTM and ANQGSEA. CDR3 nucleotide sequence: TGCAGCGTCGAGACCGCTACAGGGGTCGGATCCTACGAGCAGTACTTC. It encodes CSVETATGVGSYEQYF.

This clonotype was counted a few times. The genes are TRBV6-5 and TRBJ1-4; D is undetermined. Germline loops: CDR1 MNHEY, CDR2 SVGAGI. V was cut by 5 bases and J by 0 bases, with 13 bases left in between. The CDR3 sequence is 16 residues long. CDR3 sequence (DNA): TGTGCCAGCAGTAAATCCCAGTTCGCAACTAATGAAAAACTGTTTTTT. Protein sequence: CASSKSQFATNEKLFF.

The chain uses TRBV5-1 and TRBJ1-6; D remains ambiguous. Germline-derived CDR1 and CDR2 are SGHRS and YFSETQ. Trimming removed 4 bases from V and 6 bases from J, with 11 bases in between. This CDR3 contains 14 residues. CDR3 sequence: CASSESVGNSPLHF. The CDR3 DNA reads as TGCGCCAGCAGCGAATCTGTCGGTAATTCACCCCTCCACTTT.

This clonotype showed up just a few times. The rearrangement uses TRBV11-2 and TRBJ2-1; unclear D gene. V was trimmed by 0 bases and J by 0 bases, leaving 6 bases between them. The CDR3 sequence is 15 residues long. Germline assignment: CDR1 SGHAT and CDR2 FQNNGV. The CDR3 DNA is TGTGCCAGCAGCTTAGAATGGGGCTCCTACAATGAGCAGTTCTTC. Its translation: CASSLEWGSYNEQFF.

The chain uses TRBV5-1 and TRBJ1-1, with a tentative D call TRBD1 (6 bases). Trimming took 4 bases from V and 5 from J, leaving 24 bases between them. The CDR3 has 17 amino acids. Germline assignment: CDR1 SGHRS and CDR2 YFSETQ. The CDR3 DNA is TGCGCCAGCAGCCAGATTGCGACCGGGGGCGCGTATACTGAAGCTTTCTTT. Amino acids: CASSQIATGGAYTEAFF.

The chain employs TRBV15 and TRBJ1-2; D not resolved. Looked up from germline, CDR1 is LNHNV and CDR2 is YYDKDF (reference sequence). The CDR3 has 13 amino acids. Trimming stripped 1 base from V and 6 bases from J, with 9 bases between. CDR3 protein: CATSRVAVHGYTF. CDR3 nucleotide sequence: TGTGCCACCAGCAGAGTGGCCGTCCATGGCTACACCTTC. The whole variable domain, filled in from reference TRBV15 and TRBJ1-2, reads DAMVIQNPRYQVTQFGKPVTLSCSQTLNHNVMYWYQQKSSQAPKLLFHYYDKDFNNEADTPDNFQSRRPNTSFCFLDIRSPGLGDTAMYLCATSRVAVHGYTFGSGTRLTVV.

The chain carries TRBV10-3 and TRBJ1-2; D unresolved. This CDR3 has 13 residues. Per the germline V gene, CDR1 is ENHRY and CDR2 is SYGVKD. V was trimmed by 11 bases and J by 2 bases, leaving 15 bases between them. CDR3 sequence reads: CAVEERVNYGYTF. In DNA form, the CDR3 reads TGTGCCGTCGAGGAGAGGGTAAACTATGGCTACACCTTC.

This clonotype was seen a handful of times. This chain uses TRBV5-1 with TRBJ2-7; 8 bases line up with TRBD1. Looked up from germline, CDR1 is SGHRS and CDR2 is YFSETQ. The CDR3 is made up of 13 amino acids. The V and J ends lost 4 bases and 6 bases, in that order; junction bases with no gene match: 6. The CDR3 is CASSVDRVGEQYF. CDR3 in DNA: TGCGCCAGCAGCGTGGACAGGGTGGGCGAGCAGTACTTC.

For this clonotype: The junction differs from germline at one of its ends, possibly a read error. The genes are TRBV7-2 and TRBJ1-2; 8 bases line up with TRBD1. Germline loops: CDR1 SGHTA, CDR2 FQGNSA. The CDR3 loop spans 14 amino acids. The CDR3 DNA sequence: TGTGCCAGCAGCTTCCAGGGGGCACTTAATGGCGACACCTTC. It specifies CASSFQGALNGDTF.

CDR3 in DNA: TGCAGGTTGGGCTTTGAAGCTTTCTTT. As protein: CRLGFEAFF. The chain recombines TRBV20-1 with TRBJ1-1; no firm D call. The CDR3 has 9 residues. CDR1 DFQATT and CDR2 SNEGSKA come from the germline V gene (reference sequence).

J is TRBJ2-1 and V is TRBV20-1; 10 positions agree with TRBD1. This CDR3 spans 15 amino acids. Germline-derived CDR1 and CDR2 are DFQATT and SNEGSKA (reference sequence). The V segment lost 0 bases and the J segment 7 bases; nucleotides outside the gene matches: 6. CDR3 coding DNA: TGCAGTGCTAGAGATTTTGGGACAGGGGTTAATGAGCAGTTCTTC. Translation: CSARDFGTGVNEQFF.